The T cell receptor beta chain described here comes from a study of lymphopenia after photon versus proton radiotherapy. Study results and caveats: Larger post-nadir TCR diversity loss correlated inversely with survival in deceased patients. Under photons, naive T cells and diversity fell while effector/memory populations rose. After the lymphocyte nadir, photon-treated repertoires showed oligoclonal expansion, especially of CD8+ Temra cells. Better survival with proton therapy was suggested as possible, not demonstrated.

As for this clone: The antigen remains undetermined.

The length of the CDR3 is 15 residues. Germline lookup yields CDR1 LNHDA and CDR2 SQIVND (reference sequence). V lost 3 bases and J 5 bases, leaving 13 bases between the germline ends. Method: immunoSEQ multiplex PCR; TCRdb's copy keeps in-frame clones and lacks some. In the table there are tens of thousands of clones, less than 90% of which are singletons. This clonotype was obtained from a man aged 40-50 years with gastric cancer. The chain joins TRBV19 to TRBJ2-2; D gene ambiguous. Specimen: peripheral blood, collected from a patient treated with photon-based radiotherapy. The chain's CDR3 is CASSIQARRTGELFF. Written as DNA, the CDR3 is TGTGCCAGTAGTATCCAGGCCCGTAGGACCGGGGAGCTGTTTTTT.